Below, 30 T cell receptor beta chains from the same sample are listed, as sequenced in a study of blood T cell repertoires in COVID-19. The table came from immunoSEQ multiplex PCR; TCRdb's copy has only in-frame clones and leaves some out. The sample gives roughly 100,000 clones, around 80% of which show up once; 9.8% is in the top ten. Input material: peripheral blood. These receptors were collected from a man aged 55 to 70 with active or convalescent COVID-19.

The table lists this clone with a count of one. The gene calls are TRBV19 and TRBJ2-7, with TRBD1 identical over 7 bases. CDR1 and CDR2 from the germline V gene are LNHDA and SQIVND (reference sequence). This CDR3 spans 15 amino acids. Trimming cost V 3 bases and J 0 bases; bases outside gene matches: 5. CDR3 sequence (DNA): TGTGCCAGTAGTATCAGGACAGGAACCTCCTACGAGCAGTACTTC. Its translation is CASSIRTGTSYEQYF.

V is TRBV20-1 and J is TRBJ2-1; 9 bases fit TRBD2. Looked up from germline, CDR1 is DFQATT and CDR2 is SNEGSKA (reference sequence). There are 14 residues in the CDR3. V shed 3 bases and J 7 bases; nucleotides not matched to a gene: 7. CDR3 in amino acids: CSASRGLARNEQFF. In DNA, the CDR3 is TGCAGTGCTAGTCGGGGACTAGCCCGAAATGAGCAGTTCTTC.

The genes are TRBV5-1 and TRBJ2-3, with no clear D. This CDR3 comprises 14 residues. CDR1 and CDR2 (germline): SGHRS, YFSETQ. With 0 bases removed from V and 6 bases from J, the gap between germline ends came to 11 bases. The CDR3 region is CASSLAEIRDTQYF. The CDR3 nucleotides are TGCGCCAGCAGCTTGGCAGAAATCAGGGATACGCAGTATTTT.

The chain employs TRBV3-1 (or the pseudogene TRBV3-2) and TRBJ2-7; 7 bases are a match to TRBD2. The CDR3 is 14 amino acids. The ends lost 4 bases at V and 4 bases at J; junction bases unmatched: 7. CDR1 LGHDT and CDR2 YNNKEL come from the germline V gene (reference sequence). The CDR3: CASSPVASGYEQYF. The CDR3 DNA sequence: TGTGCCAGCAGCCCCGTGGCTAGCGGATACGAGCAGTACTTC.

This clone was observed a few times. V usage is TRBV29-1 and J usage is TRBJ2-3; 8 bases line up with TRBD1. There are 15 residues in the CDR3. Germline V gives CDR1 SQVTM, CDR2 ANQGSEA. The junction had 12 bases not matched to a gene; V was cut back by 4 bases and J by 6 bases. For the CDR3, the DNA is TGCAGCGTTGGACGTCCGGACAGGGCGGGGGATACGCAGTATTTT. Protein: CSVGRPDRAGDTQYF.

Here the CDR3 reads CASSWLAGVPDTQYF. Written as DNA, the CDR3 is TGTGCCAGCAGTTGGCTAGCGGGAGTACCAGATACGCAGTATTTT. The V call is TRBV6-6, the J call TRBJ2-3, with 10 bases fitting TRBD2. Germline trimming cut 4 bases from V and 4 bases from J; bases unmatched to any gene: 5. Germline CDR1 and CDR2: MNHNY and SVGAGI (reference sequence). CDR3 length: 15 amino acids.

The chain joins TRBV30 to TRBJ1-5; the D gene is possibly TRBD1 (5 bases). Germline V CDR1 and CDR2: GTSNPN, SVGIG (reference sequence). The CDR3 spans 16 residues. Trimming cost V 2 bases and J 5 bases, with 19 bases left between them. CDR3 loop: CAWSPSPGGSDQPQHF. DNA of the CDR3: TGTGCCTGGAGTCCTTCCCCGGGGGGATCAGATCAGCCCCAGCATTTT. The complete variable domain, with remaining parts taken from reference TRBV30 and TRBJ1-5, reads SQTIHQWPATLVQPVGSPLSLECTVEGTSNPNLYWYRQAAGRGLQLLFYSVGIGQISSEVPQNLSASRPQDRQFILSSKKLLLSDSGFYLCAWSPSPGGSDQPQHFGDGTRLSIL.

The V gene is TRBV6-4, the J gene TRBJ1-2, with TRBD1 identical over 8 bases. Germline CDR1 MRHNA, CDR2 SNTAGT. Trimming cost V 6 bases and J 5 bases; bases outside gene matches: 8. This CDR3 is 14 amino acids long. CDR3 DNA: TGTGCCAGCAGAGTAACGACAGGGGCGTATGGCTACACCTTC. It translates to CASRVTTGAYGYTF.

The V and J genes are TRBV12-5 and TRBJ2-5, with D perhaps matching TRBD2 (5 bases). This CDR3 comprises 14 residues. Germline lookup yields CDR1 LGHNT and CDR2 FRNRAP. Trimming took off 6 bases at V and 5 bases at J, with 16 bases between the two ends. Here the CDR3 DNA reads TGTGCTAGTGGCCCCGGCTCCCCGGGGGAGACCCAGTACTTC. It is translated as CASGPGSPGETQYF.

This sequence joins TRBV3-1 (or the pseudogene TRBV3-2) and TRBJ2-3; no definite D call. Trimming pared 1 base from V and 9 bases from J, leaving 14 bases between. The CDR3 sequence is 14 residues long. Per the germline V gene, CDR1 is LGHDT and CDR2 is YNNKEL (reference sequence). The CDR3 nucleotides read TGTGCCAGCAGCCAAGTAGATGTAAGACACACGCAGTATTTT. This translates into CASSQVDVRHTQYF.

This clone showed up just a few times. The chain joins TRBV28 to TRBJ2-7, with D possibly matching TRBD1 (5 bases). Trimming pared 5 bases from V and 8 bases from J, leaving 13 bases between. Germline-derived CDR1 and CDR2 are MDHEN and SYDVKM. The CDR3 extends over 12 amino acids. The CDR3 is CASSLRVPQQYF. Written as DNA, the CDR3 is TGTGCCAGCAGTCTCAGGGTCCCCCAGCAGTACTTC.

The V and J genes are TRBV21-1 and TRBJ2-3; no DNA check was done on the table's D call, TRBD1. TRBV21-1 is a pseudogene. The CDR3 spans 15 residues. The CDR3 reads CASSKRDREADTQYF. DNA for the CDR3: TGTGCCAGCAGCAAACGGGACAGGGAGGCAGATACGCAGTATTTT.

This rearrangement joins TRBV7-2 to TRBJ2-1; tentatively, D is TRBD2 (5 bases). V dropped 4 bases and J dropped 8 bases, with 18 bases sitting between them. Germline V gene sequence: CDR1 SGHTA, CDR2 FQGNSA. The CDR3 spans 15 residues. This CDR3 reads CASSSSLGGWDEQFF. In DNA, the CDR3 is TGTGCCAGCAGCTCGTCACTAGGCGGATGGGATGAGCAGTTCTTC.

This clone was seen a single time. One junction end disagrees with the germline gene, perhaps due to a read error. The J gene is TRBJ2-7, the V gene TRBV7-7; TRBD2 is a possible D gene (7 bases). Germline-derived CDR1 and CDR2 are SSHAT and FNYEAQ (reference sequence). The CDR3 is made up of 17 amino acids. The CDR3 sequence: CASSLDGGPCGPYEQYF. For the CDR3, the DNA is TGTGCTAGCAGCTTAGACGGGGGGCCCTGCGGACCTTACGAGCAGTACTTC.

The chain joins TRBV6-6 to TRBJ1-3; D ambiguous. Germline V CDR1 and CDR2: MNHNY, SVGAGI (reference sequence). This CDR3 region has 13 residues. The V gene lost 0 bases and the J gene lost 8 bases, with 8 bases spanning the gap. The CDR3 DNA sequence: TGTGCCAGCAGTTACTCGAACGAGGACACCATATATTTT. It yields the protein CASSYSNEDTIYF.

The CDR3 region has the DNA TGCGCCAGCAGCTTGGAGCCAGGGGCATATGGCTACACCTTC. It translates to CASSLEPGAYGYTF. The chain uses TRBV5-1 and TRBJ1-2; the D gene is possibly TRBD1 (6 bases). In germline, CDR1 is SGHRS, CDR2 YFSETQ. The CDR3 consists of 14 residues. The V and J ends lost 0 bases and 5 bases respectively, with 11 bases between them.

The chain links TRBV2 to TRBJ2-1; D is perhaps TRBD2 (6 bases). Trimming shortened V by 6 bases and J by 12 bases, and 15 bases separated the two germline ends. The CDR3 length is 12 residues. Germline CDR1 SNHLY, CDR2 FYNNEI. The CDR3 reads CASRGGSERQFF. CDR3 DNA: TGTGCCAGCAGAGGAGGGAGTGAGCGGCAGTTCTTC.

The chain employs TRBV19 and TRBJ1-2; no clear D. The CDR3 consists of 15 residues. CDR1 LNHDA and CDR2 SQIVND come from the germline V gene (reference sequence). V lost 11 bases and J lost 1, with 20 bases in between. CDR3 in amino acids: CAAREAGFINYGYTF. The CDR3 bases are TGTGCCGCAAGAGAGGCGGGTTTTATTAACTATGGCTACACCTTC.

The rearrangement joins TRBV18 to TRBJ1-2, with 7 bases fitting TRBD1. The germline V gene encodes CDR1 KGHSH and CDR2 LQKENI. This CDR3 spans 13 amino acids. With V trimmed by 6 bases and J by 3 bases, 4 bases remained unmatched. The CDR3, as DNA: TGTGCCAGCTCTTATGGGACAGACTATGGCTACACCTTC. Amino acid sequence: CASSYGTDYGYTF.

The chain recombines TRBV19 with TRBJ2-1, with D possibly being TRBD2 (7 bases). The CDR3 loop spans 16 amino acids. Germline CDR1 is LNHDA and CDR2 is SQIVND (reference sequence). Trimming took 1 base from V and 8 from J, leaving 18 bases between them. CDR3 residues: CASSIGIGGQTDEQFF. The CDR3 DNA is TGTGCCAGTAGTATAGGTATCGGGGGGCAGACCGATGAGCAGTTCTTC.

This clone was seen only once. A read error may produce the germline difference seen at one junction end. The chain has TRBV11-3 and TRBJ2-1; TRBD2 might be the D (5 bases). The CDR3 has 15 amino acids. Germline lookup yields CDR1 SGHNT and CDR2 YENEEA. In nucleotides, the CDR3 is TGTGCCAGCAGCTTAAGCCGCGGGCGTTACAGTGAGCAGTTCTTC. Residues: CASSLSRGRYSEQFF.

J is TRBJ2-5 and V is TRBV9, with TRBD2 identical over 13 bases. V shed 3 bases, J shed 4 bases, and the junction held 9 bases outside the gene matches. CDR1 is SGDLS and CDR2 is YYNGEE in the germline V gene. The CDR3 has 17 amino acids. The CDR3 DNA follows: TGTGCCAGCAGCGGGGGAGGACTAGCGGGAGTAAGAGAGACCCAGTACTTC. Translating gives CASSGGGLAGVRETQYF. The full variable domain, rest sourced from reference TRBV9 and TRBJ2-5, is DSGVTQTPKHLITATGQRVTLRCSPRSGDLSVYWYQQSLDQGLQFLIQYYNGEERAKGNILERFSAQQFPDLHSELNLSSLELGDSALYFCASSGGGLAGVRETQYFGPGTRLLVL.

This clone was observed once. This rearrangement joins TRBV19 to TRBJ2-3; TRBD2 is a possible D gene (6 bases). Germline lookup yields CDR1 LNHDA and CDR2 SQIVND (reference sequence). The V end lost 3 bases, the J end lost 1 base, and 14 bases lay between the germline ends. The CDR3 has 16 residues. The CDR3 reads CASSILPGVGTDTQYF. The CDR3 DNA reads TGTGCCAGTAGTATCCTGCCGGGAGTTGGCACAGATACGCAGTATTTT.

The V gene is TRBV11-2, the J gene TRBJ2-7; possible D gene TRBD2, 5 bases. Trimming cost V 1 base and J 3 bases, with 10 bases left between them. The CDR3 is 14 amino acids. Germline V lookup: CDR1 SGHAT, CDR2 FQNNGV. CDR3 protein: CASSLGGSGYEQYF. The CDR3 nucleotides are TGTGCCAGCAGCTTAGGTGGCAGCGGCTACGAGCAGTACTTC.

This clone has just one count. The chain is built from TRBV7-2 and TRBJ2-1; 9 bases line up with TRBD2. The CDR3 is made up of 15 amino acids. Germline trimming cut 4 bases from V and 8 bases from J; bases unmatched to any gene: 9. Germline CDR1 SGHTA, CDR2 FQGNSA. The CDR3 loop reads CASSSPGLARDEQFF. For the CDR3, the DNA is TGTGCCAGCAGCTCCCCCGGACTAGCGAGAGATGAGCAGTTCTTC.

The table lists this clone with a few counts. CDR3 sequence: CASSSSRRGPTANEKLFF. CDR3 nucleotides: TGTGCCAGCAGCTCGAGCCGCAGGGGGCCCACCGCCAATGAAAAACTGTTTTTT. The chain couples TRBV7-9 to TRBJ1-4, with 8 positions matching TRBD1. Germline V CDR1 and CDR2: SEHNR, FQNEAQ (reference sequence). The CDR3 is 18 amino acids. The trim removed 4 bases at V and 5 bases at J, leaving 15 bases unmatched.

This sequence joins TRBV24-1 and TRBJ1-4, with D possibly TRBD1 on 6 matching bases. The CDR3 runs to 13 residues. Germline assignment: CDR1 KGHDR and CDR2 SFDVKD. V was clipped by 10 bases and J by 2 bases, with 10 bases between them. The CDR3, as DNA: TGTGCCACATCTCAGGGGACTAATGAAAAACTGTTTTTT. This encodes CATSQGTNEKLFF.

This clone showed up just once. V gene TRBV5-1 combines with J gene TRBJ1-5, with TRBD1 matching 10 bases. Germline V lookup: CDR1 SGHRS, CDR2 YFSETQ. Unmatched junction bases numbered 5, after V lost 4 bases and J lost 7 bases. This CDR3 region has 14 residues. CDR3 sequence: CASSPTGGIQPQHF. DNA of the CDR3: TGCGCCAGCAGCCCGACAGGGGGCATCCAGCCCCAGCATTTT.

V usage is TRBV7-9 and J usage is TRBJ1-1; tentatively, D is TRBD1 (5 bases). The CDR3 is 15 amino acids. CDR1 and CDR2 (germline): SEHNR, FQNEAQ (reference sequence). V lost 2 bases, J lost 5 bases, and 15 bases lay in between. CDR3 nucleotides: TGTGCCAGCAGCTTAAAAGGGCAGGGAGGTACTGAAGCTTTCTTT. It codes for CASSLKGQGGTEAFF.

The chain couples TRBV7-9 to TRBJ1-1, with 8 bases fitting TRBD1. Trimming cost V 5 bases and J 8 bases; bases outside gene matches: 7. In germline, CDR1 is SEHNR, CDR2 FQNEAQ (reference sequence). This CDR3 comprises 13 residues. CDR3 residues: CASSALGQAEAFF. The CDR3, as DNA: TGTGCCAGCAGCGCCTTGGGACAGGCCGAAGCTTTCTTT.